This T cell receptor (beta chain) was sequenced for a study of blood T cell repertoires in COVID-19. Study-wide context: Acute and convalescent COVID-19 specimens originated in the United States, Italy and Spain. Sample material is recorded as cDNA or gDNA derived from T cells, B-cell-depleted T cells, or PBMCs.

Germline-derived CDR1 and CDR2 are ENHRY and SYGVKD. This CDR3 spans 13 amino acids. V lost 8 bases and J 1 base, leaving 10 bases between the germline ends. TCRdb keeps only in-frame clones here, not all; method: immunoSEQ multiplex PCR. The sample lists about 180,000 clones, about 86% seen once, with 2.5% to 3% in the top ten. The specimen was peripheral blood. The sequence was collected from a woman in her 30s with active or convalescent COVID-19. The chain recombines TRBV10-3 with TRBJ2-3; possibly TRBD2 for D (6 bases). CDR3 amino acids: CAIGGTGTDTQYF. CDR3 DNA sequence: TGTGCCATCGGGGGGACGGGCACAGATACGCAGTATTTT.